This T cell receptor beta chain derives from a study of neoadjuvant anti-PD-1 for oral cavity cancer. Notes on the study in general: Only a few patients per response group were TCR-analyzed; validation needed. Post-nivolumab, blood T cell clonality was significantly elevated in non-responders.

Germline CDR1 MNHEY, CDR2 SMNVEV (reference sequence). This CDR3 is 15 amino acids long. V lost 6 bases and J 2 bases, leaving 16 bases between the germline ends. Described time point: after neoadjuvant nivolumab, at surgical resection. Note on this clone: Its antigen is still unknown.

Repertoires were generated with immunoSEQ multiplex PCR, while TCRdb's copy carries only in-frame clones and drops some. The sample holds 8,500 to 10,000 clones, about 70% seen once. This sample comprised PBMCs, obtained after nivolumab (anti-PD-1) treatment. The source is a person aged 35 to 85 with oral cavity squamous cell carcinoma. V is TRBV27 and J is TRBJ1-2; D might be TRBD1 (6 bases). CDR3 residues: CASRPTGTLNYGYTF. CDR3 coding DNA: TGTGCCAGCAGGCCTACAGGGACTCTGAACTATGGCTACACCTTC.